The clone carrying this T cell receptor (beta chain) has ten or more counts. Amplification of TCR beta CDR3 regions was performed using RNA transcripts as template. TCR CDR3 underwent first-round RT-PCR with the HTBI primer set. TCRdb redid the calling of the multiplex PCR reads with MiXCR, one entry per CDR3 protein. Of under 300,000 distinct CDR3 sequences listed, around 15% are singletons. This sample is part of a study of T cells in Graves' hyperthyroidism and ophthalmopathy. This sequence was found in a woman in her forties with Graves' hyperthyroidism. Sequencing was done on a sample of blood.

The CDR3 is CASSPGWGEAFF. The CDR3 DNA reads TGTGCCAGCAGCCCGGGCTGGGGAGAAGCTTTCTTT. The chain carries TRBV6-1 and TRBJ1-1; unclear D gene. The CDR3 runs 12 residues. CDR1 is MNHNS, CDR2 SASEGT, per germline. V was trimmed by 6 bases and J by 8 bases, leaving 13 bases between them.